The 15 T cell receptor beta chains below come from one sample, sequenced in a study of T cell responses to AZD1222 COVID-19 vaccine. Some clones are missing from TCRdb's copy, which holds only in-frame ones; the method was immunoSEQ multiplex PCR. This sample has about 190,000 clones, with 90% to 95% found just once. The sample was peripheral blood, taken on day 0 of AZD1222 vaccination. Source of these receptors: an adult in good health.

The chain couples TRBV30 to TRBJ2-1; TRBD2 agrees at 9 bases. There are 17 residues in the CDR3. Trimming removed 1 base from V and 12 bases from J; junction bases left unmatched: 19. The germline CDR1 and CDR2 sequences are GTSNPN and SVGIG (reference sequence). The CDR3 DNA reads as TGTGCCTGGAGTGGGGCGGGAGCGGGAGGCCTGCAATTTGGGCAGTTCTTC. This encodes CAWSGAGAGGLQFGQFF. The complete variable domain, with remaining parts taken from reference TRBV30 and TRBJ2-1, reads SQTIHQWPATLVQPVGSPLSLECTVEGTSNPNLYWYRQAAGRGLQLLFYSVGIGQISSEVPQNLSASRPQDRQFILSSKKLLLSDSGFYLCAWSGAGAGGLQFGQFFGPGTRLTVL.

This chain links TRBV5-1 with TRBJ2-7; 8 bases agree with TRBD1. The length of the CDR3 is 15 residues. The V segment lost 6 bases and the J segment 4 bases; nucleotides outside the gene matches: 12. CDR1 is SGHRS and CDR2 is YFSETQ in the germline V gene. CDR3 sequence (DNA): TGCGCCAGCACCAGAGGACAGGGTAGGCCTTACGAGCAGTACTTC. This translates into CASTRGQGRPYEQYF. The complete variable domain, with remaining parts taken from reference TRBV5-1 and TRBJ2-7, reads KAGVTQTPRYLIKTRGQQVTLSCSPISGHRSVSWYQQTPGQGLQFLFEYFSETQRNKGNFPGRFSGRQFSNSRSEMNVSTLELGDSALYLCASTRGQGRPYEQYFGPGTRLTVT.

This chain joins TRBV30 and TRBJ2-7; 8 bases agree with TRBD1. Germline trimming cut 5 bases from V and 6 bases from J; bases unmatched to any gene: 3. This CDR3 spans 11 amino acids. Germline V gene sequence: CDR1 GTSNPN, CDR2 SVGIG (reference sequence). The CDR3 DNA reads TGTGCCTGGGACAGGGGTAGCGAGCAGTACTTC. Protein: CAWDRGSEQYF.

V is TRBV19 and J is TRBJ2-7, with 9 positions matching TRBD2. V was pared by 10 bases and J by 3 bases, with 4 bases of the junction left unmatched. Germline values: CDR1 LNHDA, CDR2 SQIVND (reference sequence). There are 12 residues in the CDR3. The CDR3 bases are TGTGCCACCGGGACTAGCAACTACGAGCAGTACTTC. It yields the protein CATGTSNYEQYF.

The V and J genes are TRBV7-6 and TRBJ1-6; D might be TRBD1 (5 bases). Germline CDR1 is SGHVS and CDR2 is FNYEAQ. V was shortened by 5 bases and J by 4 bases, with 12 bases between the two germline ends. The CDR3 loop spans 15 amino acids. The CDR3 DNA reads TGTGCCAGCAGCCGCCGACAGCCTTATAATTCACCCCTCCACTTT. Translating it yields CASSRRQPYNSPLHF.

V and J are TRBV30 and TRBJ1-2; 7 nucleotides align to TRBD1. CDR3 length: 15 residues. Germline CDR1 GTSNPN, CDR2 SVGIG (reference sequence). J lost 0 bases, V lost 1 base, and 5 bases had no gene match. For the CDR3, the DNA is TGTGCCTGGAGTGATCCCGGGACAGCTAACTATGGCTACACCTTC. Residues: CAWSDPGTANYGYTF.

V gene TRBV30 combines with J gene TRBJ2-7, with D possibly called TRBD1 or TRBD2 (5 bases each). Germline-derived CDR1 and CDR2 are GTSNPN and SVGIG (reference sequence). Trimming left V 4 bases short and J 5 bases short, with 9 bases between. The length of the CDR3 is 11 residues. The CDR3 DNA sequence: TGTGCCTGGACGGGGCTCCACGAGCAGTACTTC. Residues: CAWTGLHEQYF.

V and J are TRBV2 and TRBJ1-2; tentatively, D is TRBD1 (5 bases). V lost 0 bases to trimming and J lost 4 bases, with 15 bases between them. This CDR3 comprises 16 residues. CDR1 and CDR2 from the germline V gene are SNHLY and FYNNEI. The CDR3 is CASSEAVGGLGYGYTF. The CDR3 DNA is TGTGCCAGCAGTGAAGCCGTGGGGGGGTTGGGCTATGGCTACACCTTC.

The rearrangement uses TRBV27 and TRBJ1-5, with TRBD1 matching over 8 bases. Per germline, CDR1 MNHEY and CDR2 SMNVEV (reference sequence). The trim removed 6 bases at V and 5 bases at J, leaving 9 bases unmatched. The CDR3 extends over 15 amino acids. As DNA, the CDR3 is TGTGCCAGCAGCCCAGGGGGCCTGATCCATCAGCCCCAGCATTTT. It yields the protein CASSPGGLIHQPQHF.

This chain links TRBV27 with TRBJ1-2; 10 bases align to TRBD1. The CDR3 loop spans 16 amino acids. The V and J ends lost 1 base and 6 bases, in that order; junction bases with no gene match: 8. The germline V gene encodes CDR1 MNHEY and CDR2 SMNVEV (reference sequence). DNA for the CDR3: TGTGCCAGCAGTTTATTTTTTGGGACAGGGGAGGATGGCTACACCTTC. Amino acids: CASSLFFGTGEDGYTF.

The chain has TRBV3-1 (or the pseudogene TRBV3-2) and TRBJ1-3; possibly TRBD1 for D (5 bases). Trimming removed 5 bases from V and 0 bases from J, with 14 bases in between. This CDR3 region has 16 residues. Germline-derived CDR1 and CDR2 are LGHDT and YNNKEL (reference sequence). The CDR3 region has the DNA TGTGCCAGCAGCTTCGGCCTAAGGGGCTCTGGAAACACCATATATTTT. This codes for CASSFGLRGSGNTIYF.

The genes are TRBV19 and TRBJ2-7; 8 positions agree with TRBD1. The CDR3 loop spans 14 amino acids. The trim removed 5 bases at V and 6 bases at J, leaving 9 bases unmatched. Germline V gene data show CDR1 as LNHDA and CDR2 as SQIVND (reference sequence). CDR3 region: CASSSTGQVGEQYF. The DNA of the CDR3 is TGTGCCAGTAGTTCCACGGGACAGGTGGGCGAGCAGTACTTC. Complete variable domain (other parts from reference TRBV19 and TRBJ2-7): DGGITQSPKYLFRKEGQNVTLSCEQNLNHDAMYWYRQDPGQGLRLIYYSQIVNDFQKGDIAEGYSVSREKKESFPLTVTSAQKNPTAFYLCASSSTGQVGEQYFGPGTRLTVT.

This sequence joins TRBV11-2 and TRBJ2-2, with no clear D. Trimming took 5 bases from V and 5 from J, leaving 6 bases between them. The CDR3 loop spans 12 amino acids. Germline V gene lookup returns CDR1 SGHAT and CDR2 FQNNGV. The CDR3: CASSAGTGELFF. DNA of the CDR3: TGTGCCAGCAGCGCCGGAACCGGGGAGCTGTTTTTT.

The V call is TRBV5-1, the J call TRBJ2-7, with 12 bases identical to TRBD2. The CDR3 length is 16 residues. J gave up 6 bases and V 0 bases, and 7 bases lay outside the gene matches. The germline CDR1 and CDR2 sequences are SGHRS and YFSETQ. CDR3 bases: TGCGCCAGCAGCTTGGCGACTAGCGGGAGTCAGGGCGAGCAGTACTTC. Its protein is CASSLATSGSQGEQYF.

The J gene is TRBJ2-2, the V gene TRBV11-2; the D gene is possibly TRBD1 (6 bases). The germline V and J ends were trimmed by 4 bases and 6 bases, with 18 bases remaining between them. Germline loops: CDR1 SGHAT, CDR2 FQNNGV. The CDR3 spans 16 residues. CDR3 nucleotide sequence: TGTGCCAGCAGCTATCCCAGGGGCCCCGGGCCCGGGGAGCTGTTTTTT. It codes for CASSYPRGPGPGELFF.